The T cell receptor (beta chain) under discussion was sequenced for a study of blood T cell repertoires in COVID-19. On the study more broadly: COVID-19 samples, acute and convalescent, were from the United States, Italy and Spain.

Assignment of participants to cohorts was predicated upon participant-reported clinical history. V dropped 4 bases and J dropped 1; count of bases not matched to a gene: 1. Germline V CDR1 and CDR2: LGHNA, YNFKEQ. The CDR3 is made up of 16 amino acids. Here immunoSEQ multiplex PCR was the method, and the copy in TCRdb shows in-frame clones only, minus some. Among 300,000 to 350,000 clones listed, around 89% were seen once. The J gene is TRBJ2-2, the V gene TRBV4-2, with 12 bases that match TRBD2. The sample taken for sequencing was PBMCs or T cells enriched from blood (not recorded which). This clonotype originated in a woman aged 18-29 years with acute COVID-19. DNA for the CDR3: TGTGCCAGCAGCCGGGGACTAGCGGGGAACACCGGGGAGCTGTTTTTT. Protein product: CASSRGLAGNTGELFF.